This T cell receptor beta chain comes out of a study of Graves' ophthalmopathy and Graves' hyperthyroidism. Overall study findings and caveats: The majority of expanded thyroid clonotypes above 0.001 frequency also occurred in blood.

Concerning this clonotype itself: The antigen is unknown.

Losses at the gene ends were 0 bases for V and 7 bases for J; bases not matched to a gene: 11. CDR1 and CDR2 from the germline V gene are DFQATT and SNEGSKA (reference sequence). There are 15 residues in the CDR3. Amplifying from RNA transcripts, the study obtained TCR beta CDR3 regions. The library came from an HTBI-primed first-round RT-PCR and a second-round multiplex PCR. TCRdb processed the multiplex PCR reads anew with MiXCR; each CDR3 protein has one entry. The profile shows around 1,200,000 distinct CDR3 sequences, 36% of them singletons. The sequence was collected from an adult man with Graves' hyperthyroidism. Sequenced input: peripheral blood or thyroid tissue (not recorded which). The chain recombines TRBV20-1 with TRBJ2-7; 8 bases agree with TRBD2. The CDR3 DNA reads as TGCAGTGCTAGAGACAGACGGACTAGCCGGTTGGAGCAGTACTTC. It is translated as CSARDRRTSRLEQYF.